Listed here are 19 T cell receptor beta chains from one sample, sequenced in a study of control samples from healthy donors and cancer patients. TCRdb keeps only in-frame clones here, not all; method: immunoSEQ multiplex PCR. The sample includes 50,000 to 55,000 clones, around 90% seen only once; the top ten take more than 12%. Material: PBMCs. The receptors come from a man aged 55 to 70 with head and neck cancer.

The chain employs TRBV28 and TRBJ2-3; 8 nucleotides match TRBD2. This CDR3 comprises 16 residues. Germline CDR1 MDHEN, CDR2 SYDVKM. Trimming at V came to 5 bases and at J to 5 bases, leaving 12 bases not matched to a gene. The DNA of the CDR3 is TGTGCCAGCAGTCCGCCGCGGGGGGTCCTCGGAGATACGCAGTATTTT. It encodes CASSPPRGVLGDTQYF.

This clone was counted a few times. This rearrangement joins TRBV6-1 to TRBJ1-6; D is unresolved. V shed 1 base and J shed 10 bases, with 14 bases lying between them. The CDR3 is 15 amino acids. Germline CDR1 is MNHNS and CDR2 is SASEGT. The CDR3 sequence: CASSEVWTARSPLHF. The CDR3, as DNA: TGTGCCAGCAGTGAAGTATGGACGGCCAGGTCACCCCTCCACTTT.

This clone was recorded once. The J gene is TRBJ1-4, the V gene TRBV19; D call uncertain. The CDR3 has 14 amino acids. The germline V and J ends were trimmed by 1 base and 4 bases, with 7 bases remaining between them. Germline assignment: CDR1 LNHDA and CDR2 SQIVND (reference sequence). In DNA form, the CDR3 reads TGTGCCAGTAGTATAGCCACAGTTAATGAAAAACTGTTTTTT. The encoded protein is CASSIATVNEKLFF.

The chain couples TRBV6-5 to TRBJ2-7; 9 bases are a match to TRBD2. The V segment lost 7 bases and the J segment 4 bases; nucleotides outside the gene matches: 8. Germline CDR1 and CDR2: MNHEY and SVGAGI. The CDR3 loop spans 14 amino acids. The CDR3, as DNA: TGTGCCAGCAACAAAGGGCGGGGGGGTTACGAGCAGTACTTC. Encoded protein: CASNKGRGGYEQYF.

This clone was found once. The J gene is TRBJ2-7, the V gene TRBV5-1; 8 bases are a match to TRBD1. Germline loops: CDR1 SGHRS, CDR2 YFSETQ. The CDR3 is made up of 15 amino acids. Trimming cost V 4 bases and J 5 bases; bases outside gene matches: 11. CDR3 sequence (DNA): TGCGCCAGCAGCCGAGACAGGGGAGTCAATAACGAGCAGTACTTC. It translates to CASSRDRGVNNEQYF.

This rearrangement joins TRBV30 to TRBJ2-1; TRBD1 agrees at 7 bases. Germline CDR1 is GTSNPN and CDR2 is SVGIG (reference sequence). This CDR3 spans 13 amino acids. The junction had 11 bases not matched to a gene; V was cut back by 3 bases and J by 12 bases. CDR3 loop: CAWSPGQFMGQFF. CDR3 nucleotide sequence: TGTGCCTGGAGCCCGGGACAGTTCATGGGGCAGTTCTTC. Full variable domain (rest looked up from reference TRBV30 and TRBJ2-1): SQTIHQWPATLVQPVGSPLSLECTVEGTSNPNLYWYRQAAGRGLQLLFYSVGIGQISSEVPQNLSASRPQDRQFILSSKKLLLSDSGFYLCAWSPGQFMGQFFGPGTRLTVL.

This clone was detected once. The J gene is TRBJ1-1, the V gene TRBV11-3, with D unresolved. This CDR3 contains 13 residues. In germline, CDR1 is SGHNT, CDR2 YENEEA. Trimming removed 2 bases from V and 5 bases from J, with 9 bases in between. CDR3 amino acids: CASSLLSETEAFF. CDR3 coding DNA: TGTGCCAGCAGCTTACTGTCAGAGACTGAAGCTTTCTTT.

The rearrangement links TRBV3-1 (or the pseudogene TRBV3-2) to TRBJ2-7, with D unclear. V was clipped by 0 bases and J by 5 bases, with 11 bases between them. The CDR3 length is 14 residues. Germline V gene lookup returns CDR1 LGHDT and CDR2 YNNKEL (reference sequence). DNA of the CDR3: TGTGCCAGCAGCCAAGACCGGTCTAGGGACGAGCAGTACTTC. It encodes CASSQDRSRDEQYF.

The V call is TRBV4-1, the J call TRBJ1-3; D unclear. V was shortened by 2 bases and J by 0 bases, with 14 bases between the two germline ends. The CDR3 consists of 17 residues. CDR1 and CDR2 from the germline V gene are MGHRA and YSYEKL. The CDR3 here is CASSQKKFTSSGNTIYF. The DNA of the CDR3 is TGCGCCAGCAGCCAAAAAAAGTTCACAAGCTCTGGAAACACCATATATTTT.

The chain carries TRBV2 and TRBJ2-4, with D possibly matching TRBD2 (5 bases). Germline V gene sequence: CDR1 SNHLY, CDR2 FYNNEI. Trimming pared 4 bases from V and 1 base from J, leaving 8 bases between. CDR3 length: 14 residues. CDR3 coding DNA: TGTGCCAGCAGTGCGAGGGTTGCCAAAAACATTCAGTACTTC. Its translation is CASSARVAKNIQYF.

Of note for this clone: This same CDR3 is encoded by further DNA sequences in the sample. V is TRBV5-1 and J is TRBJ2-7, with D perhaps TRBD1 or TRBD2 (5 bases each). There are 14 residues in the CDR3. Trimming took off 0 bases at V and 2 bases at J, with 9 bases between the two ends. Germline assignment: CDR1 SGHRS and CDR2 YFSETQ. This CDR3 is CASSLEGRAYEQYF. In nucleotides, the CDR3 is TGCGCCAGCAGCTTGGAGGGGCGGGCCTACGAGCAGTACTTC.

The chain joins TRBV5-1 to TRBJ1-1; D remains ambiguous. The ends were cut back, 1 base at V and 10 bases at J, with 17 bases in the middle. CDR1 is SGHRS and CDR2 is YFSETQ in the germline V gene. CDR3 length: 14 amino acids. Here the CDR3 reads CASSLLSGLVGAFF. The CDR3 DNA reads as TGCGCCAGCAGCTTGCTCTCCGGATTAGTCGGAGCTTTCTTT.

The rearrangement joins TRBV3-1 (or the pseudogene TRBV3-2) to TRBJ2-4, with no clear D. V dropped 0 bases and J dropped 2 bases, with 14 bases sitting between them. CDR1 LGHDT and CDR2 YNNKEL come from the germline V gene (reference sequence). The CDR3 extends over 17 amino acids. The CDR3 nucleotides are TGTGCCAGCAGCCAAGATCCCACCCGTGAAACCAAAAACATTCAGTACTTC. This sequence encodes CASSQDPTRETKNIQYF.

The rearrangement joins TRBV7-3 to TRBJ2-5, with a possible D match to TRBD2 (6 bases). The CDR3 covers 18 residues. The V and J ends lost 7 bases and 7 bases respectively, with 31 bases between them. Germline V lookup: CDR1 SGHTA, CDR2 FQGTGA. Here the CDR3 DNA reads TGTGCCAGCACCAAAAATCGGGGGAGAGCGAAGGGGAGAGGGACCCAGTACTTC. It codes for CASTKNRGRAKGRGTQYF.

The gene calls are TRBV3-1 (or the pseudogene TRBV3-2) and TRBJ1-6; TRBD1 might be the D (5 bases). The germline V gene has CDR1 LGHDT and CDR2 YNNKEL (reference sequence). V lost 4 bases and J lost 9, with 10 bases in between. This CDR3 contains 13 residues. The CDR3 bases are TGTGCCAGCAGCCCAGGAAGGGGTTCACCCCTCCACTTT. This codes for CASSPGRGSPLHF.

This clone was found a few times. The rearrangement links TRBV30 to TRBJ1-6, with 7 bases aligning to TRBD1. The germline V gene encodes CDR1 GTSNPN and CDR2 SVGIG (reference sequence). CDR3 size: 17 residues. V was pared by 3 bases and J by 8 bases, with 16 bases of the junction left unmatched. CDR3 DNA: TGTGCCTGGAGAATATCGGTCAGGGGGAAAATTGATTCACCCCTCCACTTT. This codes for CAWRISVRGKIDSPLHF.

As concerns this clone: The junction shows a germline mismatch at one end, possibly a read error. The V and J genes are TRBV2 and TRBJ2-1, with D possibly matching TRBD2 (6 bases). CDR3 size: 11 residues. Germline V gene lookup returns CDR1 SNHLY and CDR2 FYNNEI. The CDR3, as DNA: TGTGCCAGCAGCTCCCGGGACTTTCACCTCTTC. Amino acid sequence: CASSSRDFHLF.

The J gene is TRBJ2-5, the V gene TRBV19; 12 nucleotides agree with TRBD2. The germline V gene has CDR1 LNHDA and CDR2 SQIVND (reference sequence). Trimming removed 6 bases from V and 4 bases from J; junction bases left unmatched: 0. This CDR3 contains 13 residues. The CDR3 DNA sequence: TGTGCCAGTAGGGGACTAGCGGGAGAGACCCAGTACTTC. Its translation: CASRGLAGETQYF.

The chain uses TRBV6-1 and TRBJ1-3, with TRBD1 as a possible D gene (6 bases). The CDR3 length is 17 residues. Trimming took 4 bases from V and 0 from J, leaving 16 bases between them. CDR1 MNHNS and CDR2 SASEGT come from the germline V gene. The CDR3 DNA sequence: TGTGCCAGCAGTGGAACGTCACAGGGCCCCTCTGGAAACACCATATATTTT. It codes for CASSGTSQGPSGNTIYF.